This TCR beta chain emerged from a study of blood T cell repertoires in COVID-19. At the level of the study: Nucleic acid was either cDNA or gDNA, and it came from T cells, B-cell-depleted T cells, or PBMCs.

The CDR3 is 16 amino acids. V lost 1 base and J 5 bases, leaving 17 bases between the germline ends. The germline CDR1 and CDR2 sequences are MGHRA and YSYEKL. The cohort comprised adults aged about 18 to 100 years residing in approximately 22 US areas. Researchers sorted participants into cohorts using their self-reported clinical history. Using immunoSEQ multiplex PCR, the repertoire was profiled, and TCRdb retains in-frame clones only, with some absent. The sample records about 350,000 clones, more than 75% being singletons. V usage is TRBV4-1 and J usage is TRBJ1-2; tentatively, D is TRBD1 (5 bases). What was sequenced was PBMCs or T cells enriched from blood (not recorded which). The sequence came from a woman aged 25-40 years who had recovered from COVID-19. CDR3 sequence: CASSQVTGDRTYGYTF. The CDR3, as DNA: TGCGCCAGCAGCCAAGTAACAGGCGACCGAACTTATGGCTACACCTTC.